This TCR beta chain was obtained from a study of blood T cell repertoires in COVID-19. Study in general: The origin of the acute and convalescent COVID-19 samples was the United States, Italy and Spain.

V was trimmed by 6 bases and J by 0 bases, leaving 8 bases between them. Germline CDR1 SQVTM, CDR2 ANQGSEA. The CDR3 contains 13 residues. Libraries were prepared by immunoSEQ multiplex PCR; TCRdb keeps only in-frame clonotypes and omits some of them. The data hold 150,000 to 200,000 clones, with more than 75% observed a single time. Membership in each cohort depended on participant-reported clinical history. V usage is TRBV29-1 and J usage is TRBJ1-4; perhaps TRBD1 as D (5 bases). Input material: PBMCs or T cells enriched from blood (not recorded which). This receptor was taken from a woman aged 45 to 65 with acute COVID-19. The CDR3 spells CSVRTPTNEKLFF. CDR3 bases: TGCAGCGTGCGGACACCAACTAATGAAAAACTGTTTTTT.